This T cell receptor (beta chain) was captured in a study of cytomegalovirus exposure and HLA in healthy donors. Vbeta (60) and Jbeta (13) primers were used in the PCR. Libraries were prepared by immunoSEQ multiplex PCR; TCRdb keeps only in-frame clonotypes and omits some of them. The sample comprises around 150,000 clones, 79% of which are singletons, and 5% to 8.5% rests with the top ten. The length of the CDR3 is 14 residues. Trimming cost V 3 bases and J 7 bases; bases outside gene matches: 8. The germline V gene has CDR1 MNHEY and CDR2 SMNVEV (reference sequence). Overall study findings and caveats: DRB1 had the most TCR associations and HLA-C the fewest, a later analysis found, with rates varying by HLA locus.

Remarks on this clone: Its target is unknown.

This TCR was sampled from a man in his forties in good health and CMV-seropositive. Sequenced material: PBMCs. V gene TRBV27 combines with J gene TRBJ1-2, with 7 positions matching TRBD1. CDR3 DNA: TGTGCCAGCAGTTTCCGAGGGACAGAAAGTGGCTACACCTTC. Encoded protein: CASSFRGTESGYTF.